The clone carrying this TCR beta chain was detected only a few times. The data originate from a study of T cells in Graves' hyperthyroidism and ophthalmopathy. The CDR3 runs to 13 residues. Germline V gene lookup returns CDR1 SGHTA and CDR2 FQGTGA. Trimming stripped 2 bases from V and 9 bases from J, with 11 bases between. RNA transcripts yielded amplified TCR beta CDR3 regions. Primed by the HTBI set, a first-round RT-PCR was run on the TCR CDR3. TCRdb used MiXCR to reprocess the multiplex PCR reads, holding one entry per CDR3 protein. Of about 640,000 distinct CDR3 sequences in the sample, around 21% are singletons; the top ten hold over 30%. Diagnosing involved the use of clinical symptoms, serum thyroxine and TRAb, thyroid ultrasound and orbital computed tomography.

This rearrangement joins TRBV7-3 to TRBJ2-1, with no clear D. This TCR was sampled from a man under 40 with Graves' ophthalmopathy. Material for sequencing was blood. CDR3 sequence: CASSLLLGGEQFF. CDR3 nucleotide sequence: TGTGCCAGCAGCTTACTGCTCGGCGGTGAGCAGTTCTTC.